This TCR beta chain derives from a study of Graves' ophthalmopathy and Graves' hyperthyroidism. Investigators amplified TCR beta CDR3 regions from RNA transcripts. First-round RT-PCR used HTBI primers; second-round multiplex PCR followed. TCRdb fed the multiplex PCR reads into MiXCR, producing one record per CDR3 protein. The profile covers approximately 210,000 distinct CDR3 sequences, with around 28% appearing a single time and about 8.2% taken by the ten largest. This CDR3 has 18 residues. V trimming: 0 bases; J trimming: 2 bases; junction bases outside the gene matches: 9. In germline, CDR1 is MNHEY, CDR2 SMNVEV (reference sequence). At least ten counts were recorded for this clonotype.

This TCR was sampled from a man aged 45 to 65 with Graves' ophthalmopathy. Sequenced: peripheral blood. This rearrangement joins TRBV27 to TRBJ2-2; TRBD1 matches 7 bases. This chain's CDR3 is CASSLSWTQGRNTGELFF. CDR3 in DNA: TGTGCCAGCAGTTTATCGTGGACACAGGGGCGCAACACCGGGGAGCTGTTTTTT.